This is a list of T cell receptor beta chains from one sample in a study of control samples from healthy donors and cancer patients. The table came from immunoSEQ multiplex PCR; TCRdb's copy has only in-frame clones and leaves some out. The profile shows over 150,000 clones, approximately 94% of them singletons. The sequenced sample was blood. The receptor source for this set is a middle-aged man in good health. Both conserved end residues are part of each CDR3. The D gene is left open where the match is weak. The size entry is marked missing in some rows and otherwise reads once, few, many or a size class.

TRBJ2-5 | - | TRBV7-9 | - | TGTGCCAGCAGCTCCAGCGGAAAAGAGACCCAGTACTTC | CASSSSGKETQYF
TRBJ2-7 | - | TRBV12-3/TRBV12-4 | - | TGTGCCAGCGCGGAGACGGGGGGCAACGAGCAGTACTTC | CASAETGGNEQYF
TRBJ2-3 | - | TRBV7-2 | - | TGTGCCAGCAGCCCTAGAACCGATACGCAGTATTTT | CASSPRTDTQYF
TRBJ1-5 | - | TRBV5-5 | TRBD1 | TGTGCCAGCAGCTCCCTGGGGCAGGGGGCGGGACAGCCCCAGCATTTT | CASSSLGQGAGQPQHF
TRBJ1-2 | - | TRBV14 | - | TGTGCCAGCAGCCAAGGTGTGAGATCGGTTGACTATGGCTACACCTTC | CASSQGVRSVDYGYTF
TRBJ1-2 | - | TRBV28 | TRBD1 | TGTGCCAGCAGTTTGGCCGGGACAGGGGGTGTCGGCTACACCTTC | CASSLAGTGGVGYTF
TRBJ2-6 | - | TRBV7-9 | - | TGTGCCAGCAGCCCTCCGGGGCTCTCTGGGGCCAACGTCCTGACTTTC | CASSPPGLSGANVLTF
TRBJ1-1 | - | TRBV9 | - | TGTGCCAGCAGCGTAGTCCCAGACACTGAAGCTTTCTTT | CASSVVPDTEAFF
TRBJ2-3 | once | TRBV7-2 | - | TGTGCCAGCAGCCCCGCGGTGGCGGGCACAGATACGCAGTATTTT | CASSPAVAGTDTQYF
TRBJ1-5 | - | TRBV19 | - | TGTGCCAGTAGTATATTCGGGGCCCAACAGCCCCAGCATTTT | CASSIFGAQQPQHF
TRBJ2-3 | - | TRBV19 | TRBD1 | TGTGCCAGTATGGTGACAGGGGGGGTAGATACGCAGTATTTT | CASMVTGGVDTQYF
TRBJ1-2 | - | TRBV2 | TRBD1 | TGTGCCAGGCAGGGGGCGGCAGGTGGCTACACCTTC | CARQGAAGGYTF
TRBJ1-6 | - | TRBV3-1/TRBV3-2 | - | TGTGCCAGCAGCCAAGAGGGGGAAAGCGGGACGGGACATTCACCCCTCCACTTT | CASSQEGESGTGHSPLHF
TRBJ2-7 | - | TRBV3-1/TRBV3-2 | TRBD2 | TGTGCCAGCAGCCGCGGGAGGACTTACTACGAGCAGTACTTC | CASSRGRTYYEQYF
TRBJ2-2 | - | TRBV24-1 | TRBD1 | TGTGCCACCAGTGCCCCAGGGGGCTTCACCGGGGAGCTGTTTTTT | CATSAPGGFTGELFF
TRBJ1-6 | once | TRBV5-1 | - | TGCGCCAGCAGCGCCCTGGACCGGCGTTCGACACCCCTCCACTTT | CASSALDRRSTPLHF
TRBJ1-1 | once | TRBV9 | - | TGTGCCAGCAGCGTAGTCCCTACAGCTAGGCGCACTGAAGCTTTCTTT | CASSVVPTARRTEAFF
TRBJ2-1 | - | TRBV9 | - | TGTGCCAGCAGCGTACGCCATTCGTATTACAATGAGCAGTTCTTC | CASSVRHSYYNEQFF
TRBJ1-1 | once | TRBV7-9 | - | TGTGCCAGCAGCTTAGGGACGAACACTGAAGCTTTCTTT | CASSLGTNTEAFF
TRBJ2-7 | - | TRBV2 | TRBD1 | TGTGCCAGCACTGAGCAGGGGGCTGACTACGAGCAGTACTTC | CASTEQGADYEQYF
TRBJ2-3 | - | TRBV4-2 | - | TGTGCCAGCAGCCAAAGAGGACCAGGGGGGTGGGGCACAGATACGCAGTATTTT | CASSQRGPGGWGTDTQYF
TRBJ1-1 | - | TRBV5-6 | - | TGTGCCAGCAGCTTGGACAGGGACACTGAAGCTTTCTTT | CASSLDRDTEAFF
TRBJ2-7 | medium-sized | TRBV28 | TRBD1 | TGTGCCAGCAGACCGGACAGGGCACCTACCTACGAGCAGTACTTC | CASRPDRAPTYEQYF
TRBJ2-1 | - | TRBV30 | TRBD2 | TGTGCCTGTCCGTTACGGAGCGGGGGCTACAATGAGCAGTTCTTC | CACPLRSGGYNEQFF
TRBJ2-3 | - | TRBV7-9 | - | TGTGCCAGCAGCTTAGCACAGAGCACAGATACGCAGTATTTT | CASSLAQSTDTQYF
TRBJ2-7 | - | TRBV5-4 | - | TGTGCCAGCAGCTTGGGGACAGAGACCTACGAGCAGTACTTC | CASSLGTETYEQYF
TRBJ2-1 | - | TRBV6-5 | TRBD1 | TGTGCCAGCAGAGTCCTGGACAGGGCTTACAATGAGCAGTTCTTC | CASRVLDRAYNEQFF
TRBJ1-1 | - | TRBV19 | - | TGTGCCAGTAGTTCGGGGCGGGTCTCGGGAACTGAAGCTTTCTTT | CASSSGRVSGTEAFF
TRBJ2-1 | - | TRBV14 | - | TGTGCCAGCAGCTACGGGGCAAGGACGGTCTACAATGAGCAGTTCTTC | CASSYGARTVYNEQFF
TRBJ1-1 | - | TRBV5-1 | - | TGCGCCAGCAGCTTGGCCAACCCAGAGAACACTGAAGCTTTCTTT | CASSLANPENTEAFF
TRBJ1-1 | - | TRBV4-1 | - | TGCGCCAGCAGCCGAGGACAGTTGAACACTGAAGCTTTCTTT | CASSRGQLNTEAFF
TRBJ1-6 | - | TRBV5-5 | TRBD1 | TGTGCCAGCAGCCAATGGACCGGGACAGCCTTCTCCTATAATTCACCCCTCCACTTT | CASSQWTGTAFSYNSPLHF
TRBJ1-5 | - | TRBV5-1 | - | TGCGCCAGCAGAGGGGAATACGATCAGCCCCAGCATTTT | CASRGEYDQPQHF
TRBJ1-1 | - | TRBV9 | - | TGTGCCAGCAGCGCTTCCAGGGTTTCGAACACTGAAGCTTTCTTT | CASSASRVSNTEAFF
TRBJ2-4 | - | TRBV28 | TRBD1 | TGTGCCAGCAAAAGCCCAGGGGGCAAAAACATTCAGTACTTC | CASKSPGGKNIQYF
TRBJ1-5 | once | TRBV4-3 | TRBD1 | TGCGCCAGCAGCCCATGGCAGGGGGCTGGTCAGCCCCAGCATTTT | CASSPWQGAGQPQHF
TRBJ1-5 | - | TRBV7-9 | TRBD1 | TGTGCCAGCAGCTCGACAGGGATGAATCAGCCCCAGCATTTT | CASSSTGMNQPQHF
TRBJ1-5 | - | TRBV27 | - | TGTGCCAGCAGTTTAAGGGGCCTGAATCAGCCCCAGCATTTT | CASSLRGLNQPQHF
TRBJ1-1 | - | TRBV4-3 | - | TGCGCCAGCAGCCAAACCGGGACCCGCCAAGCTTTCTTT | CASSQTGTRQAFF
TRBJ1-2 | - | TRBV3-1/TRBV3-2 | - | TGTGCCAGCAGCCCACCCCGGGGGATCGATGGCTACACCTTC | CASSPPRGIDGYTF
TRBJ1-1 | - | TRBV28 | - | TGTGCCAGCAGTTTAATACAACAGAACACTGAAGCTTTCTTT | CASSLIQQNTEAFF
TRBJ1-1 | - | TRBV19 | - | TGTGCCAGTAAACCGGGACCCGGGACCACTGAAGCTTTCTTT | CASKPGPGTTEAFF
TRBJ2-3 | - | TRBV19 | TRBD1 | TGTGCCAGTAGTACCCGAGGGACAGGGACCTTCACAGATACGCAGTATTTT | CASSTRGTGTFTDTQYF
TRBJ1-2 | - | TRBV5-1 | - | TGCGCCAGCAGCCCCGGCAGGGGAGACTATGGCTACACCTTC | CASSPGRGDYGYTF
TRBJ2-7 | - | TRBV7-2 | - | TGTGCCAGCAGATCGAGGCTAGGCTACGAGCAGTACTTC | CASRSRLGYEQYF
TRBJ2-2 | - | TRBV19 | - | TGTGCCAGTAGATGGAGGGTGGACACCGGGGAGCTGTTTTTT | CASRWRVDTGELFF
TRBJ1-2 | - | TRBV28 | - | TGTGCCAGCAGAACCTTTTCGGACGGATACAACCTGGGCTACACCTTC | CASRTFSDGYNLGYTF
TRBJ1-6 | - | TRBV5-1 | - | TGCGCCAGCAGCTTCGGACATGGTGGGAATTCACCCCTCCACTTT | CASSFGHGGNSPLHF
TRBJ2-3 | - | TRBV12-5 | TRBD1 | TGTGCTAGTGGTTTCGGGACAGGCGGCACAGATACGCAGTATTTT | CASGFGTGGTDTQYF